The clone carrying this T cell receptor beta chain was seen a handful of times. Its antigen is undetermined. This entry is derived from a study of post-analysis software for immune sequencing data. Carried by the TCR beta cDNA libraries were unique molecular identifiers. T cells numbering 1 to 10 million gave rise to 400,000 to 550,000 cDNA molecules. TCRdb redid the calling of the PCR reads with MiXCR, one entry per CDR3 protein. The sample holds hundreds of thousands of distinct CDR3 sequences, 30% to 45% seen once. Whole-study results and caveats: The five TRBV segments detected at higher frequency in patients than in controls included TRBV5-6, TRBV5-1 and TRBV20-1.

The germline gives CDR1 DFQATT, CDR2 SNEGSKA (reference sequence). Trimming removed 2 bases at V and 1 base at J, with 8 bases between. The CDR3 extends over 13 amino acids. The material sequenced was blood. This sequence was found in a girl aged 10 to 17 with multiple sclerosis. The V and J genes are TRBV20-1 and TRBJ1-1; perhaps TRBD1 as D (5 bases). CDR3 residues: CSARTQGNTEAFF. For the CDR3, the DNA is TGCAGTGCTAGAACTCAGGGGAACACTGAAGCTTTCTTT.